This TCR beta chain was found in a study of T-cell memory formation after mild COVID-19. As for the study in general: Each donor largely had its own TCR clusters. Points from the study as a whole: Detection of some responders pre-infection suggested pre-existing cross-reactive memory T cells participated.

This CDR3 comprises 13 residues. Trimming left V 8 bases short and J 4 bases short, with 14 bases between. Each CDR3 protein gets one entry after TCRdb re-called the 5' RACE reads with MiXCR. The sample lists about 150,000 distinct CDR3 sequences, roughly 21% occurring once. Details on this clonotype: The antigen is undetermined.

This receptor was identified in an adult woman who had mild COVID-19 (a few samples of this study predate the infection). Cell type and time point are not known. The specimen was PBMCs or a T cell subset sorted from them (not recorded which). V is TRBV12-3 or TRBV12-4 and J is TRBJ1-2; tentatively, D is TRBD1 (6 bases). The DNA of the CDR3 is TGTGCCAGCCATCCAGGGGCCGGCTATGGCTACACCTTC. Encoded protein: CASHPGAGYGYTF.